This entry describes one T cell receptor (beta chain). Its antigen is currently not known. Base qualities are not recorded, but no much larger clone differs from it by a single base. To prepare the library, RACE was applied. Sequencing took place on a NextSeq 500. During library preparation, unique molecular identifiers were attached to individual cDNA molecules so that TCRs could be counted quantitatively and reproducibly. Both TCR alpha and TCR beta chains were sequenced from each blood RNA sample. In the authors' own workflow: The median number of TCRs per sample was some 100,000, ranging from about 23,224 to 750,000. The Decombinator software suite was used to annotate the V, J and CDR3 of the TCR reads. For PS versus PT1 abundance plots, all samples were subsampled to the same number of TCRs (28,000). TCRs were defined as expanded if absent before sensitization and observed at least eight times at the 2-week time point. TCRdb applied fastp at Q25 and MiXCR to the public reads, then kept only in-frame beta chains. Rows matching on CDR3 protein sequence are summarized as one entry with the most common DNA and genes. TCRdb assigned the V and J calls; the authors' analysis was not used. The sample includes about 180,000 distinct CDR3 sequences, with approximately 29% observed a single time. About 2.8% of the sample lies in the top ten.

The germline ends are 7 bases apart after V is trimmed by 6 bases and J by 0 bases. Sequences SNHLY (CDR1) and FYNNEI (CDR2) are obtained from the germline V gene. Measured from the cysteine to the phenylalanine, the CDR3 is 13 residues long. CDR3 DNA is the only sequence kept; it has 39 bases, read in frame from the first base. These data are taken from a study of human T cells and chemical hapten exposure (dated by TCRdb to about 2021). The study in broad terms: For sensitization, 2% DPC in acetone was applied to a 2 cm by 2 cm area of upper inner arm skin. Throughout the roughly 25-week study period, patients were also given weekly therapeutic DPC doses on the scalp. Patch testing was performed on the upper back with Finn chambers containing 0.01% DPC, and the patch tests were scored after 6 days according to International Contact Dermatitis Research Group standards. The patient cohort, mostly female, included alopecia areata with under or over 50% scalp involvement, alopecia totalis and alopecia universalis. Libraries were combined into a pool for sequencing, and differences in TCR yield between samples came mainly from small differences in library volumes within the pool. Peripheral blood TCR repertoire changes were tracked in vivo in alopecia patients during primary and secondary sensitization to the hapten diphenylcyclopropenone (DPC). Blood was sampled from patients pre-sensitization (week 0) and at 2, 6 and about 24 weeks after DPC sensitization. Roughly 30 alopecia patients provided blood for TCR sequencing at one to four time points (pre-sensitization, 2, 6 and 24 weeks). Findings and caveats that apply to the study as a whole: Because every patient had alopecia, a presumed autoimmune disease, the patients' immune response might differ from that of healthy individuals. Repeated subsampling changed both the strength of the expansion versus patch-test correlation and the threshold at which the correlation became significant. Significantly more large CDR3 similarity clusters were formed by expanded TCRs than by pre-sensitization or healthy control sets, consistent with antigen-driven responses. Patch test score was positively correlated with the number of PT1 expanded TCRs, with significance at thresholds 8, 16 and 32 but not at 4. DPC sensitization did not change the number of TCRs with a frequency above 1 in 1000, and there was no evidence of changes in global repertoire structure.

The sample's time point label, decoded: pre-sensitization, week 0. Per the publication, the treatment or condition label means: therapeutic diphenylcyclopropenone sensitization with weekly scalp DPC. At each patch-test visit, blood was drawn before the patch test was applied. Eligible patients were aged 18 to 70, diagnosed with alopecia, deemed suitable for DPC therapy, and excluded if pregnant. Total RNA was isolated from unfractionated whole blood collected in Tempus Blood RNA tubes. This sequence uses TRBV2 and TRBJ2-3, and possibly TRBD2, on 5 matching bases. The sample in question was whole blood, obtained in connection with sensitization to the hapten diphenylcyclopropenone (DPC). The clonotype was recovered from a woman younger than 45 with alopecia areata. Some clones in this sample may be carry-over from other donors' samples. DNA sequence: TGTGCCAGCAGGGAGGCTAGCACAGATACGCAGTATTTT. Its protein product is CASREASTDTQYF.